This T cell receptor (beta chain) was profiled in a study of cytomegalovirus exposure and HLA in healthy donors. Healthy individuals who donated bone marrow served as the donors. V lost 2 bases and J 5 bases, leaving 6 bases between the germline ends. CDR1 and CDR2 from the germline V gene are SGHTA and FQGNSA. This CDR3 is built from 12 residues. In the PCR, 60 Vbeta and 13 Jbeta primers were used. Using immunoSEQ multiplex PCR, the repertoire was profiled, and TCRdb retains in-frame clones only, with some absent. There are almost 65,000 clones in the sample; under 85% occur only once, and roughly 5% lies in the top ten. The study, taken as a whole, reports: The presence/absence work took it that sequencing depth was about the same across donors. Within a later analysis, the majority of CMV-associated TCR beta chains appeared HLA-restricted. Donors belonging to an Asian-associated ancestry cluster reportedly showed fewer N-insertions in productive TCRs than the approximately 670-donor mean, according to what a later analysis found.

Notes on this clone: The antigen is unknown.

The specimen sequenced was PBMCs. This clonotype originated in a male donor in good health and CMV-seropositive. The V gene is TRBV7-2, the J gene TRBJ2-5, with a weak D call TRBD2 (5 bases). CDR3 loop: CASSLTRETQYF. In DNA, the CDR3 is TGTGCCAGCAGCTTAACTAGGGAGACCCAGTACTTC. Full variable domain (remainder filled in from reference TRBV7-2 and TRBJ2-5): GAGVSQSPSNKVTEKGKDVELRCDPISGHTALYWYRQSLGQGLEFLIYFQGNSAPDKSGLPSDRFSAERTGGSVSTLTIQRTQQEDSAVYLCASSLTRETQYFGPGTRLLVL.